This TCR beta chain stems from a study of T cell responses to AZD1222 COVID-19 vaccine. Study results and limitations: CD4 TCRs associated with vaccination spanned spike, dominating at 160-218 and 743-854.

CDR3 length: 15 amino acids. Germline CDR1 SGHTA, CDR2 FQGNSA. Trimming pared 3 bases from V and 5 bases from J, leaving 16 bases between. In the case of this clone: The antigen remains undetermined.

The data were produced by immunoSEQ multiplex PCR, yet TCRdb's version contains in-frame clones alone and is incomplete. Among 55,000 to 70,000 clones listed, around nine tenths were seen once. The starting material was peripheral blood, obtained on day 0 of AZD1222 vaccination. This chain uses TRBV7-2 with TRBJ1-2, with a possible D match to TRBD1 (6 bases). This receptor was obtained from an adult in good health. DNA of the CDR3: TGTGCCAGCAGCTTTGGTATGGGGGCTCAGTATGGCTACACCTTC. Translating it yields CASSFGMGAQYGYTF.